The clone carrying this TCR beta chain was picked up many times. Its target is not known. This sample stems from a study of T cells after yellow fever vaccination. The 5'RACE template-switching step produced TCR cDNA and added a universal primer site and UMIs. One entry per CDR3 protein, called by TCRdb with MiXCR from the 5' RACE reads. Among some 250,000 distinct CDR3 sequences listed, about 7.1% were seen once. This CDR3 spans 11 amino acids. From germline, CDR1 is DFQATT and CDR2 SNEGSKA (reference sequence). Trimming cost V 2 bases and J 11 bases, with 13 bases left between them. Study results and limitations: Reappearing after the booster were most of the clones from primary vaccination (less than 97% CD4, about 87% CD8). Weaker overall was a secondary response that nonetheless peaked faster, on day 5 versus 15.

This TCR derives from a man aged 25 to 45 who received the YFV17D yellow fever vaccine. The gene calls are TRBV20-1 and TRBJ2-7; D gene ambiguous. The material sequenced was CD4+ T cells sorted from PBMCs, taken 15 days after the yellow fever booster vaccination. CDR3 nucleotide sequence: TGCAGTGCTAGATCCGGACGTGGGGAGTACTTC. Amino acid sequence: CSARSGRGEYF.